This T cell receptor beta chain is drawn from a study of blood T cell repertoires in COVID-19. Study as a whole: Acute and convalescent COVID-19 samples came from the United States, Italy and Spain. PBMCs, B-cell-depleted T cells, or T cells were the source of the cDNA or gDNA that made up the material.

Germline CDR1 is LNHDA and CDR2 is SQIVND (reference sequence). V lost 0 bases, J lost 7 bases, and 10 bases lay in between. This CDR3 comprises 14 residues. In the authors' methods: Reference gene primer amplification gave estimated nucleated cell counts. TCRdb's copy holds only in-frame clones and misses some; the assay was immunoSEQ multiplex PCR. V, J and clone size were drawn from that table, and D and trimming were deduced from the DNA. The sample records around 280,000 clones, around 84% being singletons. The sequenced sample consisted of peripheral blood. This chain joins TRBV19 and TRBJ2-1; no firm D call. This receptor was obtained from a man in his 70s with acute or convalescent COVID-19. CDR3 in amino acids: CASSIDLGRNEQFF. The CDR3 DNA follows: TGTGCCAGTAGTATAGATCTTGGCCGAAATGAGCAGTTCTTC.